The 13 T cell receptor beta chains reported below all come from one sample, sequenced in a study of CD8+ T cells in alopecia areata. Specified treatment: oral pan-JAK inhibitor, 5-10 mg twice daily. cDNA reverse transcribed from extracted RNA served as the sequencing template. This table comes from immunoSEQ multiplex PCR, and its TCRdb copy is limited to in-frame clones, with some not included. This table has about 200,000 clones, 58% appearing once. The specimen comprised CD4+ T cells sorted from blood, sampled at week 24, from a patient treated with tofacitinib. The receptors shown here come from a human donor with alopecia areata.

The V and J genes are TRBV27 and TRBJ2-5, with 7 bases identical to TRBD1. The CDR3 length is 15 residues. Trimming removed 5 bases from V and 5 bases from J; junction bases left unmatched: 11. Germline CDR1 and CDR2: MNHEY and SMNVEV (reference sequence). CDR3 DNA: TGTGCCAGCAGTCCGACAATACAGGGGTTTGAGACCCAGTACTTC. Translated: CASSPTIQGFETQYF.

V gene TRBV5-1 combines with J gene TRBJ2-1; 10 positions agree with TRBD2. With V trimmed by 1 base and J by 5 bases, 3 bases remained unmatched. CDR3 size: 15 residues. Looked up from germline, CDR1 is SGHRS and CDR2 is YFSETQ. The CDR3 DNA reads as TGCGCCAGCAGCTTGCAACTAGCGGGGAACAATGAGCAGTTCTTC. Translating gives CASSLQLAGNNEQFF.

The rearrangement uses TRBV27 and TRBJ2-5; D is undetermined. Per germline, CDR1 MNHEY and CDR2 SMNVEV (reference sequence). The germline V and J ends were trimmed by 8 bases and 8 bases, with 18 bases remaining between them. This CDR3 is built from 13 residues. The CDR3 loop reads CASLTGPGGTQYF. The CDR3 bases are TGTGCCAGCTTAACCGGGCCCGGCGGTACCCAGTACTTC.

V usage is TRBV19 and J usage is TRBJ1-5, with D uncertain. The CDR3 runs to 13 residues. Germline V gene data show CDR1 as LNHDA and CDR2 as SQIVND (reference sequence). Trimming took off 5 bases at V and 1 base at J, with 6 bases between the two ends. In DNA form, the CDR3 reads TGTGCCAGTAGTCTTACAAGCAATCAGCCCCAGCATTTT. This sequence encodes CASSLTSNQPQHF.

The rearrangement joins TRBV10-3 to TRBJ2-7; no clear D. The V gene's germline CDR1 is ENHRY and CDR2 SYGVKD. The CDR3 is made up of 12 amino acids. V lost 0 bases and J lost 2, with 2 bases in between. The CDR3 coding sequence is TGTGCCATCAGTGAGTCAGCCTACGAGCAGTACTTC. It yields the protein CAISESAYEQYF.

V and J are TRBV5-4 and TRBJ1-2; 10 positions match TRBD1. This CDR3 is 15 amino acids long. V shed 3 bases and J 6 bases; nucleotides not matched to a gene: 8. From germline, CDR1 is SGHNT and CDR2 YYREEE (reference sequence). The CDR3 region is CASSSFVGTGDGYTF. Here the CDR3 DNA reads TGTGCCAGCAGCTCCTTTGTGGGGACAGGGGATGGCTACACCTTC.

The chain has TRBV20-1 and TRBJ2-7; D unclear. Germline V gene lookup returns CDR1 DFQATT and CDR2 SNEGSKA (reference sequence). CDR3 size: 11 residues. The chain's CDR3 is CSGEIEDEQYF. The CDR3 bases are TGCAGCGGCGAGATTGAAGACGAGCAGTACTTC.

The gene calls are TRBV7-2 and TRBJ1-5; 7 nucleotides match TRBD1. Germline CDR1 SGHTA, CDR2 FQGNSA. V was clipped by 5 bases and J by 5 bases; unmatched bases: 9. The CDR3 extends over 15 amino acids. The CDR3 protein is CASSTWTGADQPQHF. The CDR3, as DNA: TGTGCCAGCAGCACATGGACAGGAGCGGATCAGCCCCAGCATTTT. Variable domain in full (rest from reference TRBV7-2 and TRBJ1-5): GAGVSQSPSNKVTEKGKDVELRCDPISGHTALYWYRQSLGQGLEFLIYFQGNSAPDKSGLPSDRFSAERTGGSVSTLTIQRTQQEDSAVYLCASSTWTGADQPQHFGDGTRLSIL.

This clone was seen more than once but under ten times. In nucleotides, the CDR3 is TGTGCCACAGGGGACAGGGGGGTCTCCGAGCAGTACTTC. As protein: CATGDRGVSEQYF. The V call is TRBV2, the J call TRBJ2-7; 11 nucleotides agree with TRBD1. CDR1 SNHLY and CDR2 FYNNEI come from the germline V gene. This CDR3 is built from 13 residues. V dropped 10 bases and J dropped 6; count of bases not matched to a gene: 8.

This clone has only one observation. The chain is built from TRBV6-5 and TRBJ1-5; D remains unclear. V lost 6 bases, J lost 3 bases, and 12 bases lay in between. This CDR3 is built from 14 residues. Germline values: CDR1 MNHEY, CDR2 SVGAGI. The CDR3 here is CASSPRGSNQPQHF. CDR3 sequence (DNA): TGTGCCAGCAGCCCTCGGGGTTCCAATCAGCCCCAGCATTTT.

In its sample, this clone was seen a few times. The CDR3 bases are TGTGCCAGCAGTGGGACGGCTAACTTGACTAACTATGGCTACACCTTC. This translates into CASSGTANLTNYGYTF. The V call is TRBV25-1, the J call TRBJ1-2; no firm D call. The CDR3 consists of 16 residues. The ends were cut back, 4 bases at V and 0 bases at J, with 15 bases in the middle. Germline V gives CDR1 MGHDK, CDR2 SYGVNS.

This clone came up a few times. The V gene is TRBV30, the J gene TRBJ2-5; the D gene is possibly TRBD1 (5 bases). With 2 bases removed from V and 4 bases from J, the gap between germline ends came to 17 bases. There are 15 residues in the CDR3. CDR1 and CDR2 from the germline V gene are GTSNPN and SVGIG (reference sequence). The CDR3 sequence is CAWSQGFRARETQYF. CDR3 sequence (DNA): TGTGCCTGGAGTCAGGGTTTCAGGGCCAGAGAGACCCAGTACTTC.

This chain links TRBV19 with TRBJ1-5, with 8 bases identical to TRBD1. The CDR3 loop spans 15 amino acids. V shed 4 bases and J 4 bases; nucleotides not matched to a gene: 6. Germline values: CDR1 LNHDA, CDR2 SQIVND (reference sequence). CDR3 nucleotides: TGTGCCAGTAGTAGTCGGGACAGGAGAAATCAGCCCCAGCATTTT. Protein: CASSSRDRRNQPQHF.